This T cell receptor (beta chain) was recovered during a study of T cell changes during pregnancy in multiple sclerosis. This CDR3 has 14 amino acids. The germline V and J ends were trimmed by 2 bases and 6 bases, with 13 bases remaining between them. Per the germline V gene, CDR1 is MNHEY and CDR2 is SMNVEV (reference sequence). Sequenced by immunoSEQ multiplex PCR; TCRdb stores in-frame clones only, minus some. The table has 70,000 or so clones, 75% to 95% seen once. V usage is TRBV27 and J usage is TRBJ1-1; the D gene is possibly TRBD1 (5 bases). The sequences come from peripheral blood, collected in the third trimester of pregnancy. This receptor was taken from a female donor in good health, enrolled as a control in a pregnancy study. CDR3 protein: CASSLGGVGSEAFF. CDR3 bases: TGTGCCAGCAGTTTAGGAGGGGTGGGATCTGAAGCTTTCTTT.